These T cell receptor beta chains were read from a single sample in a study of T-cell reconstitution after alpha-beta-depleted transplantation in children. TCRdb re-derived calls from the PCR reads in MiXCR, one entry per CDR3 protein. The data contain some 200,000 distinct CDR3 sequences, about 8.4% of them singletons. This material consisted of PBMCs, mostly from graft donor cells, taken 360 days after TCRalphabeta/CD19-depleted stem cell transplant. The source is a male patient under 10 years old who had a stem cell transplant for acute myeloid leukemia, so the T cells may come from the graft donor. Both conserved end residues are part of each CDR3. The D gene is left open where the match is weak. Expanded clones are given a class, and other clones once, few, many or no size at all.

j_gene	v_gene	abundance	d_gene	CDR3aa	CDR3nt
TRBJ2-7	TRBV9	few	TRBD2	CASSVGLAGDYEQYF	TGTGCCAGCAGCGTAGGACTAGCGGGAGACTACGAGCAGTACTTC
TRBJ1-2	TRBV5-1	NA	NA	CASSPTGFWAATF	TGCGCCAGCAGCCCGACAGGTTTCTGGGCGGCGACCTTC
TRBJ1-4	TRBV12-3/TRBV12-4	NA	NA	CASSPPRGPEKLFF	TGTGCCAGCAGTCCACCCAGGGGTCCTGAAAAACTGTTTTTT
TRBJ2-1	TRBV5-1	NA	NA	CASSRGSRANEQFF	TGCGCCAGCAGCCGGGGAAGTAGGGCTAATGAGCAGTTCTTC
TRBJ2-1	TRBV7-2	many	NA	CASRRISWYGNEQFF	TGTGCCAGCCGTCGTATCAGCTGGTACGGCAATGAGCAGTTCTTC
TRBJ2-5	TRBV29-1	NA	TRBD2	CSVGGLAGAETQYF	TGCAGCGTTGGTGGACTAGCGGGAGCAGAGACCCAGTACTTC
TRBJ2-3	TRBV7-9	NA	NA	CASSRMSDTQYF	TGTGCCAGCAGCCGAATGTCAGATACGCAGTATTTT
TRBJ2-1	TRBV20-1	many	NA	CSASSDNEQFF	TGCAGTGCTAGCTCAGACAATGAGCAGTTCTTC
TRBJ2-5	TRBV6-5	NA	TRBD1	CASSQDRGSQYF	TGTGCCAGCAGTCAAGACAGGGGTTCCCAGTACTTC
TRBJ1-1	TRBV20-1	NA	NA	CSAHRGGLPGTEAFF	TGCAGTGCCCATAGGGGCGGGCTCCCAGGCACTGAAGCTTTCTTT
TRBJ1-1	TRBV9	many	NA	CASSVGLLSAEAFF	TGTGCCAGCAGCGTAGGACTTCTAAGTGCTGAAGCTTTCTTT
TRBJ2-1	TRBV11-2	many	TRBD2	CASSPGLAGWADNEQFF	TGTGCCAGCAGCCCAGGACTAGCGGGATGGGCAGACAATGAGCAGTTCTTC
TRBJ2-1	TRBV7-2	few	NA	CASSWGSGSYNEQFF	TGTGCCAGCAGCTGGGGTAGTGGATCCTACAATGAGCAGTTCTTC
TRBJ2-7	TRBV13	NA	TRBD2	CASSSRTSGSSGSYEQYF	TGTGCCAGCAGCTCCCGGACTAGCGGGAGTTCGGGTTCTTACGAGCAGTACTTC
TRBJ1-2	TRBV7-8	NA	TRBD1	CASSSWTGGGSNYGYTF	TGTGCCAGCAGCTCGTGGACAGGGGGTGGCTCTAACTATGGCTACACCTTC
TRBJ2-1	TRBV12-3/TRBV12-4	many	NA	CASSFAGGHEQFF	TGTGCCAGCAGTTTTGCCGGTGGCCATGAGCAGTTCTTC
TRBJ1-4	TRBV5-6	many	TRBD1	CASSPDRGATAEKLFF	TGTGCCAGCAGCCCGGACAGGGGGGCTACGGCTGAAAAACTGTTTTTT
TRBJ2-2	TRBV11-2	many	NA	CAIWERLNTGELFF	TGTGCCATTTGGGAGAGGCTTAACACCGGGGAGCTGTTTTTT
TRBJ2-3	TRBV12-3/TRBV12-4	many	TRBD2	CASRLAVRDTQYF	TGTGCCAGCCGGCTAGCGGTGAGAGATACGCAGTATTTT
TRBJ2-7	TRBV7-6	many	NA	CASSLRSGSTYEQYF	TGTGCCAGCAGCTTAAGATCTGGGTCCACCTACGAGCAGTACTTC
TRBJ1-2	TRBV29-1	few	NA	CSVEGGNNYGYTF	TGCAGCGTTGAGGGCGGGAACAACTATGGCTACACCTTC
TRBJ2-1	TRBV7-6	NA	NA	CASSLASGSHNEQFF	TGTGCCAGCAGCTTAGCGAGCGGGTCCCACAATGAGCAGTTCTTC
TRBJ2-2	TRBV5-1	NA	TRBD1	CASSLPLGQGAGELFF	TGCGCCAGCAGCCTGCCCCTCGGACAGGGGGCCGGGGAGCTGTTTTTT
TRBJ2-1	TRBV20-1	NA	TRBD2	CSARALSGATYNEQFF	TGCAGTGCTAGAGCTCTTAGCGGGGCGACCTACAATGAGCAGTTCTTC
TRBJ2-4	TRBV20-1	NA	NA	CSAIEDAAKNIQYF	TGCAGTGCTATTGAGGACGCGGCCAAAAACATTCAGTACTTC
TRBJ2-3	TRBV6-1	NA	NA	CASSKAEGLDTQYF	TGTGCCAGCAGTAAAGCGGAGGGTTTAGATACGCAGTATTTT
TRBJ1-5	TRBV12-3/TRBV12-4	many	NA	CASKRGGQPQHF	TGTGCCAGCAAGAGGGGGGGCCAGCCCCAGCATTTT
TRBJ2-1	TRBV20-1	few	NA	CSARDTVGGSYNEQFF	TGCAGTGCTAGGGATACGGTCGGGGGCTCCTACAATGAGCAGTTCTTC
TRBJ2-2	TRBV7-3	NA	TRBD1	CASSPTGTVTGELFF	TGTGCCAGCAGCCCAACAGGGACAGTCACCGGGGAGCTGTTTTTT
TRBJ2-2	TRBV20-1	many	NA	CSASKGANTGELFF	TGCAGTGCTAGTAAGGGGGCGAACACCGGGGAGCTGTTTTTT
TRBJ1-1	TRBV12-5	NA	NA	CASGLGREAFF	TGTGCTAGTGGTTTGGGCCGTGAAGCTTTCTTT
TRBJ2-3	TRBV30	many	NA	CAWSGHRDTSTDTQYF	TGTGCCTGGAGTGGCCACAGAGACACTAGCACAGATACGCAGTATTTT
TRBJ2-3	TRBV7-2	NA	NA	CASSLVFLDTQYF	TGTGCCAGCAGCTTAGTGTTCCTGGATACGCAGTATTTT
TRBJ2-7	TRBV4-2	NA	NA	CASSQVTRGGSYEQYF	TGTGCCAGCAGCCAAGTTACCAGGGGGGGGTCCTACGAGCAGTACTTC
TRBJ2-3	TRBV14	many	NA	CASSQDLRARTQYF	TGTGCCAGCAGCCAAGATTTAAGAGCGAGGACGCAGTATTTT
TRBJ2-5	TRBV5-1	few	TRBD2	CASSSKGLAGGLGVRETQYF	TGCGCCAGCAGCTCGAAGGGACTAGCGGGAGGCCTTGGGGTGCGAGAGACCCAGTACTTC
TRBJ2-7	TRBV29-1	NA	NA	CSVILPGDRSSYEQYF	TGCAGCGTTATATTACCGGGGGATAGGAGCTCCTACGAGCAGTACTTC